A selection of T cell receptor beta chains follows, all from one sample in a study of identifying expanded T cells in peripheral blood. Method: immunoSEQ multiplex PCR; TCRdb's copy keeps in-frame clones and lacks some. The sample holds about 110,000 clones, 88% seen once. The source material was blood. These TCRs come from a person aged 18 to 75 in good health. Each CDR3 is given with its conserved first and last residue. The D gene is left open where the match is weak. Rows may omit the clone size; those that give it use once, few, many or a size class.

j_call d_call v_call clone_size cdr3_nt cdr3_aa
TRBJ2-7 . TRBV7-9 . TGTGCCAGCAGCTTAGCGGGGTTCGAGCAGTACTTC CASSLAGFEQYF
TRBJ2-3 . TRBV18 . TGTGCCAGCTCACCACCGAGACAAGGGACGGATACGCAGTATTTT CASSPPRQGTDTQYF
TRBJ1-6 TRBD1 TRBV14 once TGTGCCAGCAGCCGGGACAGGGATTCACCCCTCCACTTT CASSRDRDSPLHF
TRBJ1-2 TRBD1 TRBV18 . TGTGCCAGCTCACCAAGGGACAGCCCAGGGTATGGCTACACCTTC CASSPRDSPGYGYTF
TRBJ1-1 . TRBV6-6 . TGTGCCAGCAGCCCATCGAACGAGGGGGCTTTCTTT CASSPSNEGAFF
TRBJ2-5 . TRBV7-3 . TGTGCCAGCAGCCCGGAGCGGACCCAAGAGACCCAGTACTTC CASSPERTQETQYF
TRBJ2-1 . TRBV28 once TGTGCCAGCAGTCCTACCGGGACAGGAACTAGCGGCCTATACAATGAGCAGTTCTTC CASSPTGTGTSGLYNEQFF
TRBJ1-4 TRBD1 TRBV5-1 . TGCGCCAGCAGCTTGGAACCGACAGGGAATGGGGAAAAACTGTTTTTT CASSLEPTGNGEKLFF
TRBJ2-7 . TRBV5-6 . TGTGCCAGCAGCTTGGGGACCCGGACGGAATACGAGCAGTACTTC CASSLGTRTEYEQYF
TRBJ1-5 . TRBV18 . TGTGCCAGCTCACCCCCAATCGGGGGCGAGGATCAGCCCCAGCATTTT CASSPPIGGEDQPQHF